This T cell receptor beta chain was observed in a study of blood T cells in healthy people across ages. This clonotype has just one count. What it binds is not known. A sample-barcoded 5' primer and a J-beta primer mix were used in a second PCR of roughly 7 to 11 cycles. Each TCR beta cDNA got a 12-nucleotide random molecular identifier. Using its own MiXCR run on the 5' RACE reads, TCRdb lists one record per CDR3 protein. The sample has hundreds of thousands of distinct CDR3 sequences, 32% seen once. The germline V gene encodes CDR1 LGHNA and CDR2 YNFKEQ. The CDR3 runs 16 residues. Trimming shortened V by 0 bases and J by 4 bases, and 12 bases separated the two germline ends. Points from the study as a whole: Aged donors had fewer naive CD4+ cells and lower diversity than long-lived donors. Researchers deemed the diversity estimates from one million T cells underestimates. Without sorted subsets, naive and antigen-experienced compartments could not be conclusively compared.

The chain couples TRBV4-2 to TRBJ1-4, with TRBD1 as a possible D gene (5 bases). The sample taken for sequencing was blood. This clonotype originated in a woman older than 75 in good health. The CDR3 DNA sequence: TGTGCCAGCAGCCAAGATTTTCGACAGAGTAATGAAAAACTGTTTTTT. Amino acids: CASSQDFRQSNEKLFF.